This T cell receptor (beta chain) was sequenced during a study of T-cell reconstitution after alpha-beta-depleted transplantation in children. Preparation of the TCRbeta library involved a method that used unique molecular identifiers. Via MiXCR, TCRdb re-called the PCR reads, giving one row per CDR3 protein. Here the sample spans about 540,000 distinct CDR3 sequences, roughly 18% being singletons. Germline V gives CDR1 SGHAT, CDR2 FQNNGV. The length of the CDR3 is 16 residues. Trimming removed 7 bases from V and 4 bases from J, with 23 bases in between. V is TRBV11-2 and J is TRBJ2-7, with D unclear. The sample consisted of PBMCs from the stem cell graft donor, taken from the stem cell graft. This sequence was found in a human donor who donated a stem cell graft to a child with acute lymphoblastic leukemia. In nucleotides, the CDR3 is TGTGCCAGCACCCAATTCGCTTACCGGGCGGTATACGAGCAGTACTTC. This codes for CASTQFAYRAVYEQYF.